This T cell receptor beta chain was found in a study of Ad26.COV2.S vaccination and SARS-CoV-2 variants. This clone has a handful of counts. The table came from immunoSEQ multiplex PCR; TCRdb's copy has only in-frame clones and leaves some out. The table includes approximately 340,000 clones, about 91% detected once. Germline V CDR1 and CDR2: KGHSY, FQNENV. V lost 2 bases, J lost 4 bases, and 6 bases stayed unmatched. The CDR3 spans 16 residues. The genes are TRBV16 and TRBJ1-3, with 9 positions matching TRBD1. The source is a human donor who had recovered from COVID-19. Sequenced here: peripheral blood, sampled after recovery from COVID-19. DNA of the CDR3: TGTGCCAGCAGCCAACTCCCGGGACAGGGAGGAAACACCATATATTTT. Amino acids: CASSQLPGQGGNTIYF.